These T cell receptor beta chains were read from a single sample in a study of a mutant IDH1 vaccine in newly diagnosed glioma. No antigens are known for them. The method was immunoSEQ multiplex PCR; TCRdb's version includes in-frame clones alone and lacks a portion of them. This table holds about 42,000 clones, roughly 84% found once. The starting material was PBMCs, obtained from a glioma patient whose treatment included an IDH1 peptide vaccine. The receptors stem from a woman in her 50s with glioma. CDR3s include the opening cysteine and the closing phenylalanine or tryptophan. The D gene is left open where the match is weak. The listing skips clone size in some rows; elsewhere it reads once, few, many or a size class.

j_call clone_size d_call v_call cdr3_aa cdr3_nt
TRBJ2-7 - - TRBV30 CASRRTSSYEQYF TGTGCCTCGAGGCGGACGAGCTCCTACGAGCAGTACTTC
TRBJ2-2 - - TRBV7-5 CARSLGRTGELFF TGTGCCAGAAGCTTGGGGAGGACCGGGGAGCTGTTTTTT
TRBJ2-1 - TRBD1 TRBV9 CASSAQGASYNEQFF TGTGCCAGCAGCGCCCAGGGGGCATCCTACAATGAGCAGTTCTTC
TRBJ1-2 - TRBD1 TRBV19 CASSTGQVKYGYTF TGTGCCAGTAGCACCGGACAGGTGAAATATGGCTACACCTTC
TRBJ1-2 - - TRBV28 CASSLGGDSQRDGYTF TGTGCCAGCAGTTTAGGGGGAGACTCACAAAGAGATGGCTACACCTTC
TRBJ1-1 few TRBD1 TRBV5-1 CASSLKGGNTEAFF TGCGCCAGCAGCTTGAAAGGGGGCAACACTGAAGCTTTCTTT
TRBJ1-4 - - TRBV4-3 CASSQDLGRGEKLFF TGCGCCAGCAGCCAAGATCTGGGGCGAGGTGAAAAACTGTTTTTT
TRBJ2-7 few TRBD2 TRBV9 CASSPELASEEQYF TGTGCCAGCAGCCCAGAACTAGCGTCTGAAGAGCAGTACTTC
TRBJ1-1 - - TRBV27 CASSLGGRVTEAFF TGTGCCAGCAGCTTGGGGGGGCGGGTGACTGAAGCTTTCTTT
TRBJ1-1 - - TRBV10-1 CASSEYWPGPTEAFF TGCGCCAGCAGTGAGTATTGGCCAGGGCCGACTGAAGCTTTCTTT